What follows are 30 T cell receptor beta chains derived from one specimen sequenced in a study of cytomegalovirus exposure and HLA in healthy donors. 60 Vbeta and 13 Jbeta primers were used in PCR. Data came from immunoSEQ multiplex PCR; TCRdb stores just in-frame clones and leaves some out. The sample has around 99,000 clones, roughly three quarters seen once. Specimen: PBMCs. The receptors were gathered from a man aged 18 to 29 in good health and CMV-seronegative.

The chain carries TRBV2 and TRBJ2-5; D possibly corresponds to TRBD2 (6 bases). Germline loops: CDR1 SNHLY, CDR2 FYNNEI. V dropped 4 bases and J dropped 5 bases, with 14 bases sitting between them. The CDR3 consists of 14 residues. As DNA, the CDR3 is TGTGCCAGCAGTGTGGGCGGGGATGGGGAGACCCAGTACTTC. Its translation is CASSVGGDGETQYF. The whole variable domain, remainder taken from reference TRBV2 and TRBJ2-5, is EPEVTQTPSHQVTQMGQEVILRCVPISNHLYFYWYRQILGQKVEFLVSFYNNEISEKSEIFDDQFSVERPDGSNFTLKIRSTKLEDSAMYFCASSVGGDGETQYFGPGTRLLVL.

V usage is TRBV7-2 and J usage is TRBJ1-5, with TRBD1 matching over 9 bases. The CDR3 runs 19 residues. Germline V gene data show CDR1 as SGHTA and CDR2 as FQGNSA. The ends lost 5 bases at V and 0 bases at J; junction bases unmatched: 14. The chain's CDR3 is CASSPTGTGIGYSNQPQHF. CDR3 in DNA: TGTGCCAGCAGCCCAACCGGGACAGGGATCGGATATAGCAATCAGCCCCAGCATTTT.

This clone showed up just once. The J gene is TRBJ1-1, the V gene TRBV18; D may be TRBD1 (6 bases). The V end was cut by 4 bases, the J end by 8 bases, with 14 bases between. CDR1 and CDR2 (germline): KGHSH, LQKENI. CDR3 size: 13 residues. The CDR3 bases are TGTGCCAGCTCACAAAAACAGGGCTCGGAAGCTTTCTTT. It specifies CASSQKQGSEAFF.

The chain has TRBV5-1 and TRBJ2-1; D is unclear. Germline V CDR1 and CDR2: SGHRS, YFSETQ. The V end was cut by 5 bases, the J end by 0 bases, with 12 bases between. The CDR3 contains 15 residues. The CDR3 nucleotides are TGCGCCAGCAGATCAGACTCTAGCTCCTACAATGAGCAGTTCTTC. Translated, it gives CASRSDSSSYNEQFF. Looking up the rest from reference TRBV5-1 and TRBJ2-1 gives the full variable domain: KAGVTQTPRYLIKTRGQQVTLSCSPISGHRSVSWYQQTPGQGLQFLFEYFSETQRNKGNFPGRFSGRQFSNSRSEMNVSTLELGDSALYLCASRSDSSSYNEQFFGPGTRLTVL.

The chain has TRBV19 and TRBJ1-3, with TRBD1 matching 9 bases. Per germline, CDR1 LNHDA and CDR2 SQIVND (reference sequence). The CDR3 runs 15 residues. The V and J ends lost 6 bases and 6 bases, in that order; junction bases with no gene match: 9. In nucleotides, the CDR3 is TGTGCCAGTAGCCGGGACAGGGTGGGCGAAAACACCATATATTTT. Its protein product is CASSRDRVGENTIYF.

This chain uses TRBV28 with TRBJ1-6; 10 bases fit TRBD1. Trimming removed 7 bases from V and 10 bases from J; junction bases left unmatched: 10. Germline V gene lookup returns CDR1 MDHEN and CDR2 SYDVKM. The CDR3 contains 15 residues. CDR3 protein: CASNTGGQGRSPLHF. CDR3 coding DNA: TGTGCCAGCAATACAGGGGGACAGGGGAGATCACCCCTCCACTTT.

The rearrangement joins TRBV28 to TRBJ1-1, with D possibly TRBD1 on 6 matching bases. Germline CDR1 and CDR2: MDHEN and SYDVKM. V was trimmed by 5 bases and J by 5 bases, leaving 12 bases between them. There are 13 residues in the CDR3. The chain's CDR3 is CASSVTGPTEAFF. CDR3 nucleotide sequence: TGTGCCAGCAGTGTGACAGGTCCTACTGAAGCTTTCTTT.

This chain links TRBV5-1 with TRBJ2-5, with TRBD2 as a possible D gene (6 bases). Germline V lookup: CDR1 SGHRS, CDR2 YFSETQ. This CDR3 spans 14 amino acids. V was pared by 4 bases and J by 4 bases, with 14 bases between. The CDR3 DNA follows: TGCGCCAGCAGCCGGGGACTGGCTGGAGAGACCCAGTACTTC. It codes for CASSRGLAGETQYF.

As DNA, the CDR3 is TGTGCCAGCAGCTTAATGGGCGGGGGAACCCAAGAGACCCAGTACTTC. It codes for CASSLMGGGTQETQYF. V usage is TRBV7-3 and J usage is TRBJ2-5; 7 bases agree with TRBD2. The CDR3 is 16 residues long. J lost 1 base, V lost 1 base, and 6 bases had no gene match. Germline V gene sequence: CDR1 SGHTA, CDR2 FQGTGA.

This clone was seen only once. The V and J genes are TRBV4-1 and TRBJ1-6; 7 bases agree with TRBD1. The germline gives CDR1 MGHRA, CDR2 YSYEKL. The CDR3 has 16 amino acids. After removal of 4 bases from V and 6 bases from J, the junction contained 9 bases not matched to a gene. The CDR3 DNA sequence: TGCGCCAGCAGCCCCACACGGGACAGAGGTAATTCACCCCTCCACTTT. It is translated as CASSPTRDRGNSPLHF.

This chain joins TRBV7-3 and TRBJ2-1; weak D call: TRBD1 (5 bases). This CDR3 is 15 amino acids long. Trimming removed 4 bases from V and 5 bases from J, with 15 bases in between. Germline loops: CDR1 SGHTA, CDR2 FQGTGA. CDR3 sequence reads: CASSSPHQGHNEQFF. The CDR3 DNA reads TGTGCCAGCAGCTCGCCGCACCAGGGCCACAATGAGCAGTTCTTC.

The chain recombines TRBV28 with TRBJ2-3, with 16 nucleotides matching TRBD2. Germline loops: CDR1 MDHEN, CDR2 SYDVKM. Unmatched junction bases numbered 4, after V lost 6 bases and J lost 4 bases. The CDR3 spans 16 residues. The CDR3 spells CASSRGLAGGPDTQYF. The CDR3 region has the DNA TGTGCCAGCAGCCGGGGACTAGCGGGGGGGCCAGATACGCAGTATTTT.

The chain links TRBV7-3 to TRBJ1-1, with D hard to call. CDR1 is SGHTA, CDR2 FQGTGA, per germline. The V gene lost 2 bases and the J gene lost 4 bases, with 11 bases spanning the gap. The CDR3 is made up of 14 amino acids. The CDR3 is CASSLGPGSTEAFF. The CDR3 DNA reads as TGTGCCAGCAGCTTAGGCCCGGGGAGCACTGAAGCTTTCTTT.

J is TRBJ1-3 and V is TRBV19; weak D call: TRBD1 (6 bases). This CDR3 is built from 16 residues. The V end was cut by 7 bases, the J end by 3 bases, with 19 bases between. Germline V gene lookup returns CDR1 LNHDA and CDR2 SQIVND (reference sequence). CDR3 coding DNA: TGTGCCAGTAACGACCCCCGGGGGGCGAATGGAAACACCATATATTTT. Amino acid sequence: CASNDPRGANGNTIYF.

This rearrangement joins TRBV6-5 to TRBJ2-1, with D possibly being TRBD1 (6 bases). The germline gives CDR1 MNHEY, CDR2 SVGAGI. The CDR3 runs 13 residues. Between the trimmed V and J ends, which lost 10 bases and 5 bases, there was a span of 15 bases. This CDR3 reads CATRTGTNNEQFF. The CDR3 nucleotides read TGTGCCACCAGAACAGGGACCAACAATGAGCAGTTCTTC.

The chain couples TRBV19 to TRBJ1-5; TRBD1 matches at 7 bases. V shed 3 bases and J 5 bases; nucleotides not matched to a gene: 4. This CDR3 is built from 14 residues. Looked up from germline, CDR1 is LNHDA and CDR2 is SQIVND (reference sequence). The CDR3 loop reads CASSIYQGDQPQHF. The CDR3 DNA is TGTGCCAGTAGTATTTATCAGGGGGATCAGCCCCAGCATTTT.

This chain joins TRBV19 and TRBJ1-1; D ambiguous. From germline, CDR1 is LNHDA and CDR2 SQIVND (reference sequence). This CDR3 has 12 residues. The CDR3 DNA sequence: TGTGGAGCGAGGAGTTGGCAAGATGAAGCTTTCTTT. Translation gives CGARSWQDEAFF.

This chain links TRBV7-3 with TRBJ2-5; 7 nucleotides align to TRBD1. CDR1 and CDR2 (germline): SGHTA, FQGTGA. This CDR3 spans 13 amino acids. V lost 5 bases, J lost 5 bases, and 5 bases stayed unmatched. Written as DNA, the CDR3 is TGTGCCAGCAGCATGGACAGGTTTGAGACCCAGTACTTC. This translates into CASSMDRFETQYF.

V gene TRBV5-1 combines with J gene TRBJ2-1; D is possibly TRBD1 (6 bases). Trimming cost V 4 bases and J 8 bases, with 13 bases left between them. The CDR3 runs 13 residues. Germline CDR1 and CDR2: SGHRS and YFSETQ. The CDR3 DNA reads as TGCGCCAGCAGCGTGACAGGCAAGCATGAGCAGTTCTTC. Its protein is CASSVTGKHEQFF.

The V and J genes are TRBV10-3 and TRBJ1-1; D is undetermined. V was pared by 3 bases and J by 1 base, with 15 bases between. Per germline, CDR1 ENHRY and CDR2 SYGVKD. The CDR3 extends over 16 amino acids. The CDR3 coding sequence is TGTGCCATCAGTGATTTGATTTTGGGCAGGAACACTGAAGCTTTCTTT. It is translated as CAISDLILGRNTEAFF.

In DNA, the CDR3 is TGTGCCAGCAGCCAAGGCGGAACCTACGAGCAGTACTTC. It yields the protein CASSQGGTYEQYF. The chain joins TRBV4-2 to TRBJ2-7; D call uncertain. CDR1 LGHNA and CDR2 YNFKEQ come from the germline V gene. The CDR3 sequence is 13 residues long. Trimming removed 1 base at V and 2 bases at J, with 6 bases between.

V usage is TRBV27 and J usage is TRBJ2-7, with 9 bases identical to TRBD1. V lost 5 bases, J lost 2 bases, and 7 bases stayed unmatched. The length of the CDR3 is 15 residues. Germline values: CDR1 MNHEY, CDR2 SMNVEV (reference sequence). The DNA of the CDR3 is TGTGCCAGCAGTGGCGGACAGGGGTTACCCTACGAGCAGTACTTC. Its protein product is CASSGGQGLPYEQYF.

The CDR3 here is CASSSRTGHIQYF. The CDR3 region has the DNA TGTGCCAGCAGCTCCAGGACAGGTCACATTCAGTACTTC. The V call is TRBV5-4, the J call TRBJ2-4, with 7 nucleotides matching TRBD1. This CDR3 has 13 residues. With V trimmed by 3 bases and J by 8 bases, 5 bases remained unmatched. The germline CDR1 and CDR2 sequences are SGHNT and YYREEE (reference sequence).

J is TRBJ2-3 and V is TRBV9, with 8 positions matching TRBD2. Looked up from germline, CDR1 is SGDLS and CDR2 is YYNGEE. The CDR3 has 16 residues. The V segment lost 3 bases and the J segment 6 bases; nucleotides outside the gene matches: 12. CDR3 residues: CASSAVSRGGRDTQYF. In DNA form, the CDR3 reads TGTGCCAGCAGCGCAGTAAGCCGGGGGGGCCGGGATACGCAGTATTTT.

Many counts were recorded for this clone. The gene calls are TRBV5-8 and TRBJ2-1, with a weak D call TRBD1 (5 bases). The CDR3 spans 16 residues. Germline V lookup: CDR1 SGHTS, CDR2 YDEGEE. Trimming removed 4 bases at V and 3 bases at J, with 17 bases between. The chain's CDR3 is CASSRLWGQNYNEQFF. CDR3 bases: TGTGCCAGCAGCCGCCTGTGGGGCCAAAACTACAATGAGCAGTTCTTC.

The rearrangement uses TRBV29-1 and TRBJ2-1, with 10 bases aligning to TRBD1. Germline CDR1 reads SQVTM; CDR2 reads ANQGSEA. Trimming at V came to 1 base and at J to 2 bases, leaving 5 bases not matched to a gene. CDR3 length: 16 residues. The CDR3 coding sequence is TGCAGCGTTGAAGGCGGACAGGGGGTAACCTACAATGAGCAGTTCTTC. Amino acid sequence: CSVEGGQGVTYNEQFF.

The CDR3 bases are TGTGCCAGCAGCCAGGACAGGGCTTCTCTCGGCTACACCTTC. This sequence encodes CASSQDRASLGYTF. V usage is TRBV7-2 and J usage is TRBJ1-2; 8 bases line up with TRBD1. V lost 5 bases to trimming and J lost 8 bases; unmatched junction nucleotides: 10. Germline CDR1 and CDR2: SGHTA and FQGNSA. The CDR3 length is 14 residues.

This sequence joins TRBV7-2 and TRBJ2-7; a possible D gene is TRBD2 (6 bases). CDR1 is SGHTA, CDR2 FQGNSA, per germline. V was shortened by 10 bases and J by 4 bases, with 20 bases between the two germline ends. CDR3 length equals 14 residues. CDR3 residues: CATSTGDTAYEQYF. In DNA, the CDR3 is TGTGCCACCAGTACGGGGGATACGGCTTACGAGCAGTACTTC.

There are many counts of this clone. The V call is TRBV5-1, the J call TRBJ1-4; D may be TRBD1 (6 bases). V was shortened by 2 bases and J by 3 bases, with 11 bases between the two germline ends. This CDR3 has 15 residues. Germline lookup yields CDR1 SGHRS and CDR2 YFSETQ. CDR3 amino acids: CASSLGQTSNEKLFF. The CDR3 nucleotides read TGCGCCAGCAGCTTAGGACAGACCTCTAATGAAAAACTGTTTTTT. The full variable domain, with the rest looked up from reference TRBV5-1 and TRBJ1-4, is KAGVTQTPRYLIKTRGQQVTLSCSPISGHRSVSWYQQTPGQGLQFLFEYFSETQRNKGNFPGRFSGRQFSNSRSEMNVSTLELGDSALYLCASSLGQTSNEKLFFGSGTQLSVL.

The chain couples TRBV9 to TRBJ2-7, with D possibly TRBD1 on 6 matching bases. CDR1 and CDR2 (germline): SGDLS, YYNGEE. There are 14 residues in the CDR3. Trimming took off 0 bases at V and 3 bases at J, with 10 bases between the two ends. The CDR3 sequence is CASSVAPQGYEQYF. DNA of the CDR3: TGTGCCAGCAGCGTAGCTCCACAGGGCTACGAGCAGTACTTC.